This T cell receptor (beta chain) was retrieved from a study of blood T cell repertoires in COVID-19. Overall study: Donors in the United States, Italy and Spain gave samples during acute or convalescent COVID-19. From T cells, B-cell-depleted T cells, or PBMCs came the material, which was cDNA or gDNA.

CDR1 and CDR2 (germline): LGHDT, YNNKEL (reference sequence). The CDR3 length is 12 residues. With 0 bases removed from V and 12 bases from J, the gap between germline ends came to 12 bases. Patients of the Seattle cohort, enrolled during active infection, were followed longitudinally. In the authors' workflow: How many nucleated cells were present was estimated from reference gene primer amplification. The data were produced by immunoSEQ multiplex PCR, yet TCRdb's version contains in-frame clones alone and is incomplete. V and J calls and clone size are those listed in that table; D and trimming were worked out from the DNA. The profile shows fewer than 300,000 clones, 80% to 95% of them singletons.

The source of this sequence is a woman aged 30 to 39 with COVID-19, enrolled during active disease. Sequenced sample: peripheral blood. The chain uses TRBV3-1 (or the pseudogene TRBV3-2) and TRBJ2-7; D remains unclear. The DNA of the CDR3 is TGTGCCAGCAGCCAAGATAGCCGGGTACGGTACTTC. Its protein is CASSQDSRVRYF.